The 25 T cell receptor beta chains presented below share a single source sample, sequenced in a study of T-cell memory formation after mild COVID-19. Each CDR3 protein gets one entry after TCRdb re-called the 5' RACE reads with MiXCR. Counted here are over 450,000 distinct CDR3 sequences, 20% occurring once; the ten biggest clones make up approximately 12%. The sequencing sample was made of PBMCs or a T cell subset sorted from them (not recorded which). These receptors were obtained from an adult woman who had mild COVID-19 (a few samples of this study predate the infection). Cell type and time point are not known.

Here the CDR3 reads CASSEDRAGDTQYF. The CDR3 DNA sequence: TGTGCCAGCAGCGAGGACAGGGCGGGCGATACGCAGTATTTT. The chain uses TRBV9 and TRBJ2-3; 8 positions agree with TRBD1. The V and J ends lost 3 bases and 6 bases, in that order; junction bases with no gene match: 6. Germline lookup yields CDR1 SGDLS and CDR2 YYNGEE. The CDR3 totals 14 residues.

The V gene is TRBV5-4, the J gene TRBJ1-2; D unclear. This CDR3 region has 13 residues. The V and J ends lost 4 bases and 3 bases respectively, with 10 bases between them. Per the germline V gene, CDR1 is SGHNT and CDR2 is YYREEE (reference sequence). CDR3 nucleotide sequence: TGTGCCAGCAGCCCCGTCGGGCACTATGGCTACACCTTC. The encoded protein is CASSPVGHYGYTF.

This clonotype turned up a few times. The V and J genes are TRBV5-1 and TRBJ2-1, with D uncertain. This CDR3 has 17 residues. Trimming shortened V by 3 bases and J by 4 bases, and 20 bases separated the two germline ends. Per the germline V gene, CDR1 is SGHRS and CDR2 is YFSETQ. The CDR3 is CASSSNYQDRQYNEQFF. DNA of the CDR3: TGCGCCAGCAGCTCAAACTACCAGGATCGCCAATACAATGAGCAGTTCTTC.

This clonotype was picked up a small number of times. The rearrangement joins TRBV3-1 to TRBJ1-3; TRBD1 matches 8 bases. V trimming: 4 bases; J trimming: 3 bases; junction bases outside the gene matches: 14. Per the germline V gene, CDR1 is LGHDT and CDR2 is YNNKEL (reference sequence). CDR3 size: 18 residues. In DNA form, the CDR3 reads TGTGCCAGCAGCCGCCTTGACGGACAGGGAGGGGATGGAAACACCATATATTTT. It is translated as CASSRLDGQGGDGNTIYF. Together with reference TRBV3-1 and TRBJ1-3, the CDR3 gives the full variable domain: DTAVSQTPKYLVTQMGNDKSIKCEQNLGHDTMYWYKQDSKKFLKIMFSYNNKELIINETVPNRFSPKSPDKAHLNLHINSLELGDSAVYFCASSRLDGQGGDGNTIYFGEGSWLTVV.

This chain links TRBV14 with TRBJ1-1; D call uncertain. Germline lookup yields CDR1 SGHDN and CDR2 FVKESK. The CDR3 is made up of 15 amino acids. The V gene lost 0 bases and the J gene lost 5 bases, with 13 bases spanning the gap. CDR3 region: CASSQEGPERTEAFF. The CDR3 nucleotides read TGTGCCAGCAGCCAAGAGGGCCCGGAGCGGACTGAAGCTTTCTTT.

The chain is built from TRBV7-9 and TRBJ1-2, with 7 bases matching TRBD1. This CDR3 has 14 residues. Germline trimming cut 4 bases from V and 2 bases from J; bases unmatched to any gene: 4. The germline V gene has CDR1 SEHNR and CDR2 FQNEAQ (reference sequence). This CDR3 is CASSSKGQNYGYTF. Here the CDR3 DNA reads TGTGCCAGCAGCTCTAAGGGACAGAACTATGGCTACACCTTC.

The chain combines TRBV25-1 with TRBJ1-2; no clear D gene. CDR3 length: 11 residues. CDR1 MGHDK and CDR2 SYGVNS come from the germline V gene. V gave up 9 bases and J gave up 0 bases, with 5 bases separating them. The CDR3 protein is CARVANYGYTF. The DNA for the CDR3 is TGTGCCAGGGTAGCTAACTATGGCTACACCTTC.

Concerning this clonotype itself: At one boundary the junction diverges from the germline segment, which might be a read error. The chain joins TRBV7-8 to TRBJ2-3; TRBD2 aligns across 7 bases. Per the germline V gene, CDR1 is SGHVS and CDR2 is FQNEAQ. The CDR3 consists of 17 residues. DNA for the CDR3: TGTGCCAGCAGCTTAGCCTGGGGCCCGACTAGCACAGAGACGCAGTATTTT. As protein: CASSLAWGPTSTETQYF.

The V call is TRBV27, the J call TRBJ1-1; the D is unclear. There are 14 residues in the CDR3. Trimming removed 6 bases from V and 5 bases from J, with 16 bases in between. Germline V gene data show CDR1 as MNHEY and CDR2 as SMNVEV (reference sequence). CDR3 amino acids: CASRTTTKRTEAFF. DNA for the CDR3: TGTGCCAGCAGAACGACAACTAAGCGAACTGAAGCTTTCTTT.

In its sample, this clonotype was seen a few times. The V call is TRBV20-1, the J call TRBJ2-3; TRBD1 aligns across 7 bases. Germline V gene lookup returns CDR1 DFQATT and CDR2 SNEGSKA (reference sequence). The CDR3 has 13 amino acids. Trimming took 6 bases from V and 5 from J; bases not matched to a gene: 8. The DNA of the CDR3 is TGCAGTGCCGACAGGGTAGGAGAAGATACGCAGTATTTT. Its translation: CSADRVGEDTQYF.

The chain joins TRBV12-3 or TRBV12-4 to TRBJ2-7; the D gene is possibly TRBD1 (5 bases). The CDR3 consists of 12 residues. V lost 5 bases and J 3 bases, leaving 8 bases between the germline ends. CDR3 loop: CASSTTDYEQYF. In DNA form, the CDR3 reads TGTGCCAGCAGTACGACAGACTACGAGCAGTACTTC.

The chain links TRBV7-2 to TRBJ2-3; 10 bases are a match to TRBD2. CDR1 and CDR2 from the germline V gene are SGHTA and FQGNSA. This CDR3 is built from 16 residues. V was pared by 3 bases and J by 6 bases, with 9 bases of the junction left unmatched. The CDR3 spells CASSFQAGGPRDTQYF. The CDR3 nucleotides are TGTGCCAGCAGCTTTCAAGCGGGAGGGCCAAGGGATACGCAGTATTTT.

The V call is TRBV5-1, the J call TRBJ2-3; 9 positions agree with TRBD2. J gave up 4 bases and V 4 bases, and 1 base lay outside the gene matches. Germline CDR1 is SGHRS and CDR2 is YFSETQ. The CDR3 has 13 residues. CDR3 bases: TGCGCCAGCAGCGGCGGGGGGGCAGATACGCAGTATTTT. Translating it yields CASSGGGADTQYF.

This clonotype showed up just a few times. The chain links TRBV24-1 to TRBJ2-2; D remains ambiguous. The CDR3 sequence is 14 residues long. Germline CDR1 KGHDR, CDR2 SFDVKD. V lost 10 bases, J lost 3 bases, and 14 bases lay in between. As DNA, the CDR3 is TGTGCCACGGACGGGCCCGGAGACACCGGGGAGCTGTTTTTT. Residues: CATDGPGDTGELFF.

This rearrangement joins TRBV6-2 or TRBV6-3 to TRBJ1-1; D not resolved. The germline gives CDR1 MNHEY, CDR2 SVGEGT. Deletions cut 6 bases from V and 4 bases from J, with 18 bases between. This CDR3 is built from 15 residues. CDR3 loop: CASSDTRTGGTEAFF. For the CDR3, the DNA is TGTGCCAGCAGCGACACTCGGACGGGCGGCACTGAAGCTTTCTTT.

In this sample, this clonotype turned up a few times. This chain links TRBV5-1 with TRBJ2-1; 10 bases align to TRBD2. The V segment lost 3 bases and the J segment 8 bases; nucleotides outside the gene matches: 8. The CDR3 is made up of 15 amino acids. CDR1 SGHRS and CDR2 YFSETQ come from the germline V gene. Here the CDR3 DNA reads TGCGCCAGCAGCTGGAGCGGGGGGGCCGGAGATGAGCAGTTCTTC. Translation: CASSWSGGAGDEQFF.

The sample holds a few counts of this clonotype. This chain links TRBV20-1 with TRBJ2-1; 8 bases fit TRBD2. Unmatched junction bases numbered 11, after V lost 5 bases and J lost 8 bases. Germline V CDR1 and CDR2: DFQATT, SNEGSKA (reference sequence). This CDR3 has 14 amino acids. CDR3 residues: CSARIPGGPHEQFF. The CDR3 DNA sequence: TGCAGTGCTCGAATACCGGGAGGGCCTCATGAGCAGTTCTTC.

The chain uses TRBV7-9 and TRBJ1-3, with TRBD1 as a possible D gene (5 bases). Germline CDR1 reads SEHNR; CDR2 reads FQNEAQ (reference sequence). CDR3 size: 15 residues. The V gene lost 7 bases and the J gene lost 1 base, with 14 bases spanning the gap. CDR3 in amino acids: CASIVGESSGNTIYF. Here the CDR3 DNA reads TGTGCCAGCATCGTGGGGGAATCGTCTGGAAACACCATATATTTT.

This clonotype was counted ten times or more. The chain links TRBV5-1 to TRBJ2-7, with 7 bases fitting TRBD2. CDR1 and CDR2 from the germline V gene are SGHRS and YFSETQ. The CDR3 covers 16 residues. V lost 3 bases and J lost 2; bases outside the gene matches: 11. CDR3 sequence reads: CASSSPSGHITYEQYF. CDR3 nucleotide sequence: TGCGCCAGCAGCTCTCCTAGCGGCCATATTACCTACGAGCAGTACTTC.

The J gene is TRBJ1-4, the V gene TRBV25-1; the D is unclear. V was shortened by 0 bases and J by 6 bases, with 11 bases between the two germline ends. The V gene's germline CDR1 is MGHDK and CDR2 SYGVNS. The CDR3 runs to 15 residues. The CDR3 sequence: CASSEYKGFHEKLFF. For the CDR3, the DNA is TGTGCCAGCAGTGAATATAAAGGGTTTCATGAAAAACTGTTTTTT.

The V gene is TRBV7-2, the J gene TRBJ1-2, with a weak D call TRBD1 (6 bases). This CDR3 spans 15 amino acids. Trimming left V 5 bases short and J 0 bases short, with 13 bases between. Germline lookup yields CDR1 SGHTA and CDR2 FQGNSA. CDR3: CASSERQVPNYGYTF. In DNA, the CDR3 is TGTGCCAGCAGCGAGAGACAGGTTCCTAACTATGGCTACACCTTC.

This clonotype was found a few times. The chain is built from TRBV12-3 or TRBV12-4 and TRBJ1-1, with D possibly TRBD1 on 5 matching bases. Deletions cut 3 bases from V and 10 bases from J, with 18 bases between. CDR3 length equals 14 residues. The CDR3 spells CASSFGPGPRLAFF. The CDR3 coding sequence is TGTGCCAGCAGTTTCGGTCCGGGACCCAGGCTAGCTTTCTTT.

The chain couples TRBV30 to TRBJ2-7; tentatively, D is TRBD2 (6 bases). CDR3 length: 14 amino acids. Trimming removed 2 bases from V and 5 bases from J, with 16 bases in between. Germline lookup yields CDR1 GTSNPN and CDR2 SVGIG (reference sequence). CDR3 protein: CAWSPGGARNEQYF. The CDR3 nucleotides are TGTGCCTGGAGTCCTGGAGGGGCGAGGAACGAGCAGTACTTC.

This sequence joins TRBV15 and TRBJ1-4; no firm D call. The CDR3 is 14 residues long. In germline, CDR1 is LNHNV, CDR2 YYDKDF (reference sequence). Trimming removed 3 bases at V and 7 bases at J, with 12 bases between. This CDR3 is CATSRDLRGEKLFF. In DNA form, the CDR3 reads TGTGCCACCAGCAGGGACCTGAGAGGTGAAAAACTGTTTTTT.

The rearrangement links TRBV27 to TRBJ2-7; D perhaps matches TRBD1 (6 bases). Germline CDR1 is MNHEY and CDR2 is SMNVEV (reference sequence). The ends were cut back, 6 bases at V and 7 bases at J, with 19 bases in the middle. This CDR3 is built from 14 residues. For the CDR3, the DNA is TGTGCCAGCAGATACTATCAGACAGGACGGGAGCAGTACTTC. Its protein product is CASRYYQTGREQYF.